Below, 9 T cell receptor beta chains from the same sample are listed, as sequenced in a study of T cell responses to AZD1222 COVID-19 vaccine. This table comes from immunoSEQ multiplex PCR, and its TCRdb copy is limited to in-frame clones, with some not included. This table has some 15,000 clones, less than 90% appearing once. The material was peripheral blood, obtained 28 days after the second AZD1222 dose. These receptors came from an adult who received the AZD1222 COVID-19 vaccine.

The chain is built from TRBV5-4 and TRBJ2-7, with 8 positions matching TRBD1. With 9 bases clipped from V and 5 bases from J, the junction kept 10 bases outside the gene matches. CDR3 length equals 13 residues. Germline CDR1 and CDR2: SGHNT and YYREEE (reference sequence). The CDR3, as DNA: TGTGCCATGCAGGGGGCCGTCTATCACGAGCAGTACTTC. It specifies CAMQGAVYHEQYF.

In its sample, this clone was seen a few times. The genes are TRBV5-8 and TRBJ1-5, with D unclear. V gave up 4 bases and J gave up 0 bases, with 5 bases separating them. Germline CDR1 SGHTS, CDR2 YDEGEE. This CDR3 has 13 amino acids. CDR3 coding DNA: TGTGCCAGCAGCCTTAATAGCAATCAGCCCCAGCATTTT. It encodes CASSLNSNQPQHF.

The rearrangement links TRBV2 to TRBJ2-3; TRBD1 might be the D (6 bases). V lost 6 bases to trimming and J lost 1 base, with 8 bases between them. The CDR3 loop spans 13 amino acids. Germline V gene lookup returns CDR1 SNHLY and CDR2 FYNNEI. The CDR3, as DNA: TGTGCCAGCAGGGGGGCGGGCACAGATACGCAGTATTTT. Translating it yields CASRGAGTDTQYF.

The V call is TRBV5-8, the J call TRBJ1-1; a possible D gene is TRBD1 (5 bases). CDR1 is SGHTS and CDR2 is YDEGEE in the germline V gene. The V end lost 0 bases, the J end lost 1 base, and 7 bases lay between the germline ends. The CDR3 is made up of 14 amino acids. DNA of the CDR3: TGTGCCAGCAGCTTGGGACAGAGGAACACTGAAGCTTTCTTT. Protein sequence: CASSLGQRNTEAFF.

The CDR3 protein is CAAQLAGGDEQFF. The CDR3 DNA follows: TGTGCCGCACAACTAGCGGGGGGGGATGAGCAGTTCTTC. The chain couples TRBV24-1 to TRBJ2-1, with TRBD2 identical over 13 bases. Germline trimming cut 12 bases from V and 8 bases from J; bases unmatched to any gene: 6. The CDR3 consists of 13 residues. CDR1 KGHDR and CDR2 SFDVKD come from the germline V gene.

The chain uses TRBV2 and TRBJ1-1; D perhaps matches TRBD1 (6 bases). There are 14 residues in the CDR3. V lost 7 bases, J lost 4 bases, and 16 bases lay in between. Germline V CDR1 and CDR2: SNHLY, FYNNEI. CDR3 coding DNA: TGTGCCAGCAAAGGGGGGGGACAAGTCACTGAAGCTTTCTTT. Encoded protein: CASKGGGQVTEAFF.

The V call is TRBV30, the J call TRBJ2-7; either TRBD1 or TRBD2 may supply D (5 bases each). This CDR3 spans 16 amino acids. CDR1 is GTSNPN, CDR2 SVGIG, per germline (reference sequence). V lost 3 bases, J lost 2 bases, and 20 bases lay in between. The CDR3 sequence is CAWSFSWDEGTYEQYF. In nucleotides, the CDR3 is TGTGCCTGGAGCTTCTCGTGGGACGAGGGGACCTACGAGCAGTACTTC.

The rearrangement joins TRBV7-9 to TRBJ2-6; D is unresolved. Trimming shortened V by 4 bases and J by 0 bases, and 7 bases separated the two germline ends. The germline V gene has CDR1 SEHNR and CDR2 FQNEAQ (reference sequence). The CDR3 runs 15 residues. The chain's CDR3 is CASSYGVSGANVLTF. The CDR3 coding sequence is TGTGCCAGCAGCTACGGTGTCTCTGGGGCCAACGTCCTGACTTTC.

The V and J genes are TRBV30 and TRBJ1-6; D is perhaps TRBD1 (5 bases). The CDR3 covers 13 residues. V was trimmed by 8 bases and J by 7 bases, leaving 15 bases between them. The germline CDR1 and CDR2 sequences are GTSNPN and SVGIG (reference sequence). CDR3 in amino acids: CAGGLSRNSPLHF. The CDR3 nucleotides read TGTGCCGGGGGACTTTCCCGAAATTCACCCCTCCACTTT.